This entry is about one T cell receptor beta chain. What it binds is not known. The data stem from a study of cytomegalovirus exposure and HLA in healthy donors. It was with 60 Vbeta and 13 Jbeta primers that the PCR ran. TCRdb keeps only in-frame clones here, not all; method: immunoSEQ multiplex PCR. The top ten hold about 1.8% of the sample, which has about 200,000 clones, more than 65% seen once. Study results and limitations: The study designated 150 or so TCR beta chains cytomegalovirus-associated. Presence/absence comparisons presumed near-even sequencing depth among donors.

V was clipped by 6 bases and J by 3 bases, with 14 bases between them. The germline V gene encodes CDR1 SNHLY and CDR2 FYNNEI. CDR3 length equals 14 residues. Sequences were obtained from PBMCs. The clonotype comes from a man aged 50-59 years in good health and CMV-seronegative. The rearrangement uses TRBV2 and TRBJ1-2; D gene uncertain. CDR3 amino acids: CASRGDAPHYGYTF. The CDR3 DNA sequence: TGTGCCAGCAGGGGAGACGCTCCCCACTATGGCTACACCTTC.